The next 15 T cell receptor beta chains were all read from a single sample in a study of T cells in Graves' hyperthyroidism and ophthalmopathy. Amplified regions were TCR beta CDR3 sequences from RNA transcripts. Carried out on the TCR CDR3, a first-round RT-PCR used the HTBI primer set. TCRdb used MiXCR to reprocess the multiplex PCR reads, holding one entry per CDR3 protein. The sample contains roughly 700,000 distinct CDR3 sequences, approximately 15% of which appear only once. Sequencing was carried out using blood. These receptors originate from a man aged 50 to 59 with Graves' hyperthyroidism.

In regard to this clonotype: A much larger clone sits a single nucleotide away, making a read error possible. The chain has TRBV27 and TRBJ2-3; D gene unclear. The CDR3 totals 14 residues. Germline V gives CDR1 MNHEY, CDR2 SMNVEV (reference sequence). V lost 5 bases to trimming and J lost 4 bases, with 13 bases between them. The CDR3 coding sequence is TGTGCCAGCAGTGTTGTTATAGCTGCAGATACGCAGTATTTT. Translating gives CASSVVIAADTQYF.

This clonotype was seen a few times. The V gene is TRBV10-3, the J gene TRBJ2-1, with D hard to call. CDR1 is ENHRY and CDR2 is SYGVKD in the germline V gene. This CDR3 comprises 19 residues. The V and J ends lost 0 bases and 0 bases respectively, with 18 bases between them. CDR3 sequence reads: CAISESLFSRRVSYNEQFF. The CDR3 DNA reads TGTGCCATCAGTGAGTCTCTCTTCTCTAGACGGGTCTCCTACAATGAGCAGTTCTTC.

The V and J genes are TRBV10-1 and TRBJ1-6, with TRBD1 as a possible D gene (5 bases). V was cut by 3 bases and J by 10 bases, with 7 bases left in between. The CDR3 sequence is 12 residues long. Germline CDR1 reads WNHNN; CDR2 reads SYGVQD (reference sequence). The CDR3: CASSERGSPLHF. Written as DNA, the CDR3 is TGCGCCAGCAGTGAACGGGGCTCACCCCTCCACTTT.

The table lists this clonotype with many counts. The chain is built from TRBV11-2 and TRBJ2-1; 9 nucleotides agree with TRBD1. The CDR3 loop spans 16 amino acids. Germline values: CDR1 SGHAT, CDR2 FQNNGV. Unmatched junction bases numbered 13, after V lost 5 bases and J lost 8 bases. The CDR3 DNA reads TGTGCCAGCAGCGCCCCCGGGACAGGGACCTTTCATGAGCAGTTCTTC. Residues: CASSAPGTGTFHEQFF.

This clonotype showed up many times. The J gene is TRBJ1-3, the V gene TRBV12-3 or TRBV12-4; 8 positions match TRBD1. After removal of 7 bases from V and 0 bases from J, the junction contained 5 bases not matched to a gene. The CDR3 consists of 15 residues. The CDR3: CASNRGANSGNTIYF. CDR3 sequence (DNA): TGTGCCAGCAACAGGGGGGCCAACTCTGGAAACACCATATATTTT.

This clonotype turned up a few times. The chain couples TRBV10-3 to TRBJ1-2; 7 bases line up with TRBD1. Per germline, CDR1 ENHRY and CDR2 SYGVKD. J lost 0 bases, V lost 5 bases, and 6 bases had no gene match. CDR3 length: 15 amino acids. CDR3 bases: TGTGCCATCAGTAAACCGGGACAGCCTAACTATGGCTACACCTTC. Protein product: CAISKPGQPNYGYTF.

The chain's CDR3 is CASSPMVIETQYF. In DNA, the CDR3 is TGTGCCAGCTCACCCATGGTAATCGAGACCCAGTACTTC. This sequence joins TRBV18 and TRBJ2-5; the D is unclear. The V gene lost 3 bases and the J gene lost 5 bases, with 10 bases spanning the gap. This CDR3 region has 13 residues. CDR1 KGHSH and CDR2 LQKENI come from the germline V gene.

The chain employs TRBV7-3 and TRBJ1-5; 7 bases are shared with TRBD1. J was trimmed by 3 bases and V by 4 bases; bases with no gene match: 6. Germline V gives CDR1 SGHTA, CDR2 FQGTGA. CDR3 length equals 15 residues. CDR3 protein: CASSSIQGHNQPQHF. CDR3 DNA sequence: TGTGCCAGCAGCTCCATACAGGGGCACAATCAGCCCCAGCATTTT.

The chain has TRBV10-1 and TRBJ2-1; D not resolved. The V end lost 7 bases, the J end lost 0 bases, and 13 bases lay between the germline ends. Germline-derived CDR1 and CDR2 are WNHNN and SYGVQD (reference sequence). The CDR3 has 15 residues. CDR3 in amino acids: CASTLAKSSYNEQFF. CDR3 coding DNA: TGCGCCAGCACCTTAGCAAAGAGCTCCTACAATGAGCAGTTCTTC.

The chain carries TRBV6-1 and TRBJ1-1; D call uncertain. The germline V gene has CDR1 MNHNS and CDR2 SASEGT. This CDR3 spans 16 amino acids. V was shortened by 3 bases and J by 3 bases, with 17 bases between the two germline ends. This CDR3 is CASSDPSRRTYTEAFF. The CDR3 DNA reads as TGTGCCAGCAGTGACCCTTCGAGGCGGACGTACACTGAAGCTTTCTTT.

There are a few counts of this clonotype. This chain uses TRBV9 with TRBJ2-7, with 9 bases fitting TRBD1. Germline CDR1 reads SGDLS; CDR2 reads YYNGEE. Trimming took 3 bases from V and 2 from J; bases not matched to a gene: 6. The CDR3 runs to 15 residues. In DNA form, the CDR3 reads TGTGCCAGCAGCGCCGGGACAGGGTGGACCTACGAGCAGTACTTC. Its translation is CASSAGTGWTYEQYF.

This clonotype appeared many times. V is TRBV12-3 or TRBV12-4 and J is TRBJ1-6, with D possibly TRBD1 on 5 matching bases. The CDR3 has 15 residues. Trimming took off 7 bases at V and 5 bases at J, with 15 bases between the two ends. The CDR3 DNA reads TGTGCCAGCACCTCTCAGGGAACGAATAATTCACCCCTCCACTTT. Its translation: CASTSQGTNNSPLHF.

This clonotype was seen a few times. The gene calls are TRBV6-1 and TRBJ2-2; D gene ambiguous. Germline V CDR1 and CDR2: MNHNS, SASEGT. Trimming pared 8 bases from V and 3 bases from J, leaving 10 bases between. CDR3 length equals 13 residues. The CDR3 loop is CASGFADTGELFF. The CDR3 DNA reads TGTGCCAGCGGCTTTGCCGACACCGGGGAGCTGTTTTTT.

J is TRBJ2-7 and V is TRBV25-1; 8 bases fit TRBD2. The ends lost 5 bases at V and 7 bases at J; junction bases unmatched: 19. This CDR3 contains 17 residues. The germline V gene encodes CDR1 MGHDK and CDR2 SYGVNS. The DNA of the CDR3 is TGTGCCAGCAGTCCCCCGGAGGGTCCGGCGGGAGGAAGGGAGCAGTACTTC. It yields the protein CASSPPEGPAGGREQYF.

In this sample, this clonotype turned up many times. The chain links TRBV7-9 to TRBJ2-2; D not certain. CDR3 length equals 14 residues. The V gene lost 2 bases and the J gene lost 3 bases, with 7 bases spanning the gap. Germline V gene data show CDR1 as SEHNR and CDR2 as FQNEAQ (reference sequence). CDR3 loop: CASSLHGHTGELFF. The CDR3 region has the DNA TGTGCCAGCAGCTTACACGGGCACACCGGGGAGCTGTTTTTT. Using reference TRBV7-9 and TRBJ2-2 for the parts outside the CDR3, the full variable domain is DTGVSQNPRHKITKRGQNVTFRCDPISEHNRLYWYRQTLGQGPEFLTYFQNEAQLEKSRLLSDRFSAERPKGSFSTLEIQRTEQGDSAMYLCASSLHGHTGELFFGEGSRLTVL.